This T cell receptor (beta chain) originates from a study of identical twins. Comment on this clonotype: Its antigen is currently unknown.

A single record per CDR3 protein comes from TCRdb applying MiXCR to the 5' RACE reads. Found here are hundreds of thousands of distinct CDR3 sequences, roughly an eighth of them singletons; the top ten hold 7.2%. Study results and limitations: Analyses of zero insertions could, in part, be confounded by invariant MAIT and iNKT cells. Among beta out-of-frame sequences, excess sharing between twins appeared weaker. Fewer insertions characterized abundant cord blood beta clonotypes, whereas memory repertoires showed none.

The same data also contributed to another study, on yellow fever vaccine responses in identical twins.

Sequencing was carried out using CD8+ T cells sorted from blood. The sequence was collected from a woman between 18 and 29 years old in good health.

This CDR3 reads CASSPRTGYNTGELFF. DNA of the CDR3: TGTGCCAGCAGCCCACGGACAGGGTACAACACCGGGGAGCTGTTTTTT. The rearrangement links TRBV7-4 to TRBJ2-2, with 8 positions matching TRBD1. Germline CDR1 is SGHVT and CDR2 is SQSDAQ. V lost 5 bases and J lost 2; bases outside the gene matches: 7. The CDR3 loop spans 16 amino acids.